These 16 T cell receptor beta chains originate from one sample sequenced in a study of radiation and T cells in renal cell carcinoma. The sample's time point: baseline pretreatment blood. As to treatment: 15 Gy SBRT to primary tumor, nephrectomy 4 weeks later. Sequencing used immunoSEQ multiplex PCR; TCRdb keeps in-frame clones, though not all of them. The sample holds some 140,000 clones, roughly 84% seen once. The specimen was blood, collected from a patient whose treatment included radiotherapy and nephrectomy. The receptors originated from a woman aged 45-59 years with renal cell carcinoma.

The rearrangement uses TRBV18 and TRBJ1-6; 8 nucleotides line up with TRBD1. The CDR3 contains 17 residues. V was clipped by 3 bases and J by 0 bases; unmatched bases: 4. Germline assignment: CDR1 KGHSH and CDR2 LQKENI. The CDR3 loop is CASSPKTGDSYNSPLHF. The CDR3 DNA reads as TGTGCCAGCTCACCGAAGACAGGGGACTCCTATAATTCACCCCTCCACTTT. The full variable domain, rest sourced from reference TRBV18 and TRBJ1-6, is NAGVMQNPRHLVRRRGQEARLRCSPMKGHSHVYWYRQLPEEGLKFMVYLQKENIIDESGMPKERFSAEFPKEGPSILRIQQVVRGDSAAYFCASSPKTGDSYNSPLHFGNGTRLTVT.

V usage is TRBV7-9 and J usage is TRBJ2-2; D is perhaps TRBD2 (5 bases). Germline V gene data show CDR1 as SEHNR and CDR2 as FQNEAQ (reference sequence). The V gene lost 3 bases and the J gene lost 0 bases, with 11 bases spanning the gap. The CDR3 totals 16 residues. In nucleotides, the CDR3 is TGTGCCAGCAGCTTTAGAGCGGTCGCGAACACCGGGGAGCTGTTTTTT. This gives the protein CASSFRAVANTGELFF.

The CDR3 loop reads CASSLLGQYLYEQYF. CDR3 coding DNA: TGCGCCAGCAGCTTGCTGGGACAGTATCTGTACGAGCAGTACTTC. The V and J genes are TRBV5-1 and TRBJ2-7, with 7 bases aligning to TRBD1. Trimming removed 1 base from V and 4 bases from J; junction bases left unmatched: 8. CDR3 size: 15 residues. In germline, CDR1 is SGHRS, CDR2 YFSETQ.

In this sample, this clone turned up a few times. This chain joins TRBV6-5 and TRBJ1-2; D unclear. CDR1 MNHEY and CDR2 SVGAGI come from the germline V gene. This CDR3 spans 14 amino acids. The V end was cut by 2 bases, the J end by 10 bases, with 17 bases between. The CDR3 DNA sequence: TGTGCCAGCAGTTACAATTTTAAAGGACCCGTCTACACCTTC. Protein product: CASSYNFKGPVYTF.

The gene calls are TRBV9 and TRBJ1-1; 8 bases match TRBD1. CDR3 length equals 16 residues. J lost 0 bases, V lost 4 bases, and 8 bases had no gene match. The germline V gene encodes CDR1 SGDLS and CDR2 YYNGEE. The CDR3 protein is CASSPTPTGVNTEAFF. The DNA of the CDR3 is TGTGCCAGCAGCCCTACACCGACAGGGGTGAACACTGAAGCTTTCTTT.

This sequence joins TRBV2 and TRBJ2-1; 9 bases are a match to TRBD1. The CDR3 is 15 residues long. V shed 1 base and J 7 bases; nucleotides not matched to a gene: 5. From germline, CDR1 is SNHLY and CDR2 FYNNEI. Here the CDR3 DNA reads TGTGCCAGCAGTGAAGAGGGACAGGGCTGGAATGAGCAGTTCTTC. This codes for CASSEEGQGWNEQFF.

The gene calls are TRBV11-2 and TRBJ1-5; possible D gene TRBD1, 6 bases. CDR3 length: 16 residues. The V end lost 5 bases, the J end lost 2 bases, and 16 bases lay between the germline ends. Germline CDR1 SGHAT, CDR2 FQNNGV. Written as DNA, the CDR3 is TGTGCCAGCAGCGCACTACAGGGTCACGGCAATCAGCCCCAGCATTTT. Translation gives CASSALQGHGNQPQHF.

V gene TRBV13 combines with J gene TRBJ1-4; 10 nucleotides line up with TRBD1. The CDR3 has 18 residues. Looked up from germline, CDR1 is PRHDT and CDR2 is FYEKMQ (reference sequence). V shed 4 bases and J 8 bases; nucleotides not matched to a gene: 16. The CDR3 protein is CASSSRDRGGPSEEKLFF. Here the CDR3 DNA reads TGTGCCAGCAGCTCCAGGGACAGGGGTGGGCCGTCCGAGGAAAAACTGTTTTTT.

As DNA, the CDR3 is TGTGCCAGCACCCCTTCAACAGGGGGCTGGATGAACACTGAAGCTTTCTTT. Amino acid sequence: CASTPSTGGWMNTEAFF. The chain uses TRBV25-1 and TRBJ1-1, with TRBD1 matching over 9 bases. The V gene end was trimmed by 7 bases and the J gene end by 0 bases; junction bases not matched to a gene: 12. The CDR3 sequence is 17 residues long. Germline CDR1 MGHDK, CDR2 SYGVNS.

The rearrangement uses TRBV5-5 and TRBJ2-7; 7 bases match TRBD2. Trimming took 4 bases from V and 0 from J; bases not matched to a gene: 13. CDR1 is SGHKS and CDR2 is YYEKEE in the germline V gene (reference sequence). This CDR3 has 17 residues. CDR3 nucleotide sequence: TGTGCCAGCAGCCCTCGCGGGGGAATCGGCGGCTCCTACGAGCAGTACTTC. This gives the protein CASSPRGGIGGSYEQYF.

J is TRBJ1-1 and V is TRBV29-1; 9 bases agree with TRBD1. V lost 7 bases, J lost 1 base, and 7 bases stayed unmatched. The germline V gene has CDR1 SQVTM and CDR2 ANQGSEA. This CDR3 contains 14 residues. The CDR3 sequence is CSGVQGAGNTEAFF. CDR3 nucleotides: TGCAGCGGGGTACAGGGGGCCGGGAACACTGAAGCTTTCTTT. The whole variable domain, remainder taken from reference TRBV29-1 and TRBJ1-1, is SAVISQKPSRDICQRGTSLTIQCQVDSQVTMMFWYRQQPGQSLTLIATANQGSEATYESGFVIDKFPISRPNLTFSTLTVSNMSPEDSSIYLCSGVQGAGNTEAFFGQGTRLTVV.

V and J are TRBV7-2 and TRBJ2-5; D ambiguous. V lost 2 bases and J 5 bases, leaving 15 bases between the germline ends. CDR1 is SGHTA, CDR2 FQGNSA, per germline. CDR3 size: 15 residues. The CDR3 region has the DNA TGTGCCAGCAGCTTAACTGGACCAAACGCGGAGACCCAGTACTTC. It specifies CASSLTGPNAETQYF.

The J gene is TRBJ1-2, the V gene TRBV6-1; D ambiguous. The CDR3 contains 11 residues. Germline V CDR1 and CDR2: MNHNS, SASEGT. Trimming left V 8 bases short and J 4 bases short, with 8 bases between. CDR3 DNA sequence: TGTGCCAGCGAGGGCTTCTATGGCTACACCTTC. Protein product: CASEGFYGYTF.

The rearrangement joins TRBV29-1 to TRBJ1-1; D is ambiguous. CDR1 and CDR2 (germline): SQVTM, ANQGSEA. The CDR3 loop spans 11 amino acids. Trimming stripped 4 bases from V and 11 bases from J, with 14 bases between. In DNA form, the CDR3 reads TGCAGCGTTGCGGCCCCAAGTACGGCTTTCTTT. It codes for CSVAAPSTAFF.

This clone was counted a single time. The chain employs TRBV5-1 and TRBJ1-1; D unclear. The CDR3 sequence is 13 residues long. Trimming removed 4 bases from V and 0 bases from J, with 7 bases in between. In germline, CDR1 is SGHRS, CDR2 YFSETQ. The CDR3 sequence is CASSTNMNTEAFF. CDR3 DNA: TGCGCCAGCAGCACGAATATGAACACTGAAGCTTTCTTT.

The rearrangement uses TRBV11-2 and TRBJ1-6; no clear D. The CDR3 is made up of 13 amino acids. The germline V and J ends were trimmed by 1 base and 7 bases, with 5 bases remaining between them. CDR1 is SGHAT, CDR2 FQNNGV, per germline. The CDR3 region is CASSLAENSPLHF. The CDR3 nucleotides read TGTGCCAGCAGCTTAGCCGAAAATTCACCCCTCCACTTT.